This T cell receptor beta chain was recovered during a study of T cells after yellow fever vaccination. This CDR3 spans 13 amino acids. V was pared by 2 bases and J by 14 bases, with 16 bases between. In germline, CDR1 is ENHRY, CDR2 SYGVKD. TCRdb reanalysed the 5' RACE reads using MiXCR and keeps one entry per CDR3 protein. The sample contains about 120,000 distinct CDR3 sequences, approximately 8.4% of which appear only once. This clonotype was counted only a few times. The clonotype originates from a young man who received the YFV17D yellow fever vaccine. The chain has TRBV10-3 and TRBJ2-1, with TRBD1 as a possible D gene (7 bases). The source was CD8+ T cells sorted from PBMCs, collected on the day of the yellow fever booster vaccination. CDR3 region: CAISEPQDRREFF. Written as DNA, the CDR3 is TGTGCCATCAGTGAGCCCCAGGACAGGAGGGAGTTCTTC.